The rows below give T cell receptor beta chains drawn from one sample of a study of tumour-infiltrating T cells in Burkitt lymphoma. Sequencing was performed with immunoSEQ multiplex PCR; in TCRdb, only in-frame clones are kept and a portion is missing. The sample yields some 670 clones, 79% seen once. The source material was tumor tissue. The receptor source for this set is a human donor with Burkitt lymphoma. CDR3s include the opening cysteine and the closing phenylalanine or tryptophan. D genes are given only for firm matches. Clone size is not always given. Where it is, it says once, few, many or a class for expanded clones.

v_gene,len,j_gene,abundance,d_gene,CDR3aa,CDR3nt
TRBV2,14,TRBJ2-2,-,-,CASRIQGRVGELFF,TGTGCCAGTAGGATACAGGGGAGGGTCGGGGAGCTGTTTTTT
TRBV7-9,15,TRBJ1-6,-,-,CASSHDSSGNSPLHF,TGTGCCAGCAGCCATGACAGTTCGGGGAATTCACCCCTCCACTTT
TRBV5-1,14,TRBJ2-1,once,-,CASSPFLGRNEQFF,TGCGCCAGCAGCCCTTTTTTAGGGAGGAATGAGCAGTTCTTC
TRBV9,15,TRBJ2-7,-,-,CASSVGPDISYEQYF,TGTGCCAGCAGCGTAGGCCCGGACATCTCCTACGAGCAGTACTTC
TRBV11-2,13,TRBJ2-5,-,-,CASSFLVGETQYF,TGTGCCAGCAGTTTTCTAGTAGGAGAGACCCAGTACTTC
TRBV6-6,14,TRBJ2-3,-,-,CASSYEVITDTQYF,TGTGCCAGCAGTTACGAAGTGATCACAGATACGCAGTATTTT
TRBV7-2,17,TRBJ2-7,once,TRBD1,CASSNPDRALSSYEQYF,TGTGCCAGCAGCAACCCTGACAGGGCGCTAAGCTCCTACGAGCAGTACTTC
TRBV29-1,15,TRBJ2-7,-,TRBD1,CSVEDPDRGRYEQYF,TGCAGCGTTGAAGATCCGGACAGGGGGCGATACGAGCAGTACTTC
TRBV4-2,17,TRBJ2-2,-,TRBD2,CASSRSTSGSSGGELFF,TGTGCCAGCAGCCGCTCGACTAGCGGAAGTTCCGGCGGGGAGCTGTTTTTT
TRBV9,15,TRBJ1-5,few,-,CASSVVPGPNQPQHF,TGTGCCAGCAGCGTAGTTCCAGGTCCTAATCAGCCCCAGCATTTT
TRBV6-5,15,TRBJ1-6,-,TRBD1,CASSRVDRWDSPLHF,TGTGCCAGCTCTCGAGTGGACAGGTGGGATTCACCCCTCCACTTT
TRBV9,13,TRBJ2-1,-,-,CASSPYGDNEQFF,TGTGCCAGCAGCCCATATGGGGACAATGAGCAGTTCTTC
TRBV19,13,TRBJ1-3,-,-,CASSTASGNTIYF,TGTGCCAGTAGTACGGCCTCTGGAAACACCATATATTTT
TRBV18,15,TRBJ1-2,-,TRBD1,CASSPLGQGSYGYTF,TGTGCCAGCTCACCCTTGGGACAGGGAAGCTATGGCTACACCTTC
TRBV5-1,16,TRBJ2-6,-,-,CASSLIFSSGANVLTF,TGCGCCAGCAGCTTGATCTTTAGCTCTGGGGCCAACGTCCTGACTTTT
TRBV7-2,13,TRBJ2-7,-,TRBD2,CASSFGGAYEQYF,TGTGCCAGCAGCTTCGGGGGGGCCTACGAGCAGTACTTC